The clone carrying this T cell receptor beta chain was counted ten times or more. The CDR3 extends over 14 amino acids. Germline CDR1 reads SGDLS; CDR2 reads YYNGEE. V was shortened by 0 bases and J by 7 bases, with 11 bases between the two germline ends. Clones were read by immunoSEQ multiplex PCR, and TCRdb kept only the in-frame ones, dropping some. The data show under 60,000 clones, with 91% seen just once and roughly a tenth held by the top ten. The entry originates in a study of T cell changes during pregnancy in multiple sclerosis. The sequences come from CD8+ T cells from peripheral blood mononuclear cells, collected after pregnancy. The sequence came from a female donor with multiple sclerosis, enrolled in a pregnancy study. V is TRBV9 and J is TRBJ1-3, with D perhaps matching TRBD1 (5 bases). The CDR3 sequence is CASSVARGGNTIYF. As DNA, the CDR3 is TGTGCCAGCAGCGTAGCGAGGGGAGGCAACACCATATATTTT.